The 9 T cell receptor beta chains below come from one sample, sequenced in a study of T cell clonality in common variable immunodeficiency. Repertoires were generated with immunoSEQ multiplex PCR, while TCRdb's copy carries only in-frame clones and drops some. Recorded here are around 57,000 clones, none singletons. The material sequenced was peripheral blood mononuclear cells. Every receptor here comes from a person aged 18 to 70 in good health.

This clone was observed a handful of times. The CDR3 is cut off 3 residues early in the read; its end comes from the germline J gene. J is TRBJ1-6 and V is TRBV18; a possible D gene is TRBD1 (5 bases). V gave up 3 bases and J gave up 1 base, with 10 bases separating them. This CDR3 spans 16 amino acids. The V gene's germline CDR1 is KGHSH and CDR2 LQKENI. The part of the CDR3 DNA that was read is TGTGCCAGCTCACCCCGACAGAGTTCCTATAATTCACCC. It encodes CASSPRQSSYNSP. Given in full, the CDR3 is CASSPRQSSYNSPLHF.

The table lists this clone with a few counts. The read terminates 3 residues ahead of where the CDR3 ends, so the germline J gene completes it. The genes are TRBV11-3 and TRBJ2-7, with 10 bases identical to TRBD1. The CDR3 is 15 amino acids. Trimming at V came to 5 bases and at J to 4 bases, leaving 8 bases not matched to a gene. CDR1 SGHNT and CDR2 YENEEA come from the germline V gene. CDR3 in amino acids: CASSLVGQGWYEQYF. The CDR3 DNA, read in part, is TGTGCCAGCAGCCTGGTGGGACAGGGGTGGTACGAG.

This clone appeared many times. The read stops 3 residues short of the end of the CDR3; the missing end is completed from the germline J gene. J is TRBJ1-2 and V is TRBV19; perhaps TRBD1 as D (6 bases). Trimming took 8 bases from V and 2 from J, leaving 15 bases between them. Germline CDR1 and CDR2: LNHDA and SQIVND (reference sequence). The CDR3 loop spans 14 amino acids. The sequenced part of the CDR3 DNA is TGTGCCAGTGCCCTTCTCAGGGGCAACTATGGC. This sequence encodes CASALLRGNYG. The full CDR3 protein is CASALLRGNYGYTF. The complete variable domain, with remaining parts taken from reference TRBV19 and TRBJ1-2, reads DGGITQSPKYLFRKEGQNVTLSCEQNLNHDAMYWYRQDPGQGLRLIYYSQIVNDFQKGDIAEGYSVSREKKESFPLTVTSAQKNPTAFYLCASALLRGNYGYTFGSGTRLTVV.

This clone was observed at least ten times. The CDR3 bases that were read are TGTGCCTGGAGTGTACAGGGGGGCACAGATACG. Translating gives CAWSVQGGTDT. The full CDR3 protein is CAWSVQGGTDTQYF. The chain couples TRBV30 to TRBJ2-3, with 8 bases that match TRBD1. With the read ending 3 residues before the CDR3 end, the germline J gene is used to fill in that end. Germline V gives CDR1 GTSNPN, CDR2 SVGIG (reference sequence). CDR3 length equals 14 residues. V shed 0 bases, J shed 1 base, and the junction held 0 bases outside the gene matches.

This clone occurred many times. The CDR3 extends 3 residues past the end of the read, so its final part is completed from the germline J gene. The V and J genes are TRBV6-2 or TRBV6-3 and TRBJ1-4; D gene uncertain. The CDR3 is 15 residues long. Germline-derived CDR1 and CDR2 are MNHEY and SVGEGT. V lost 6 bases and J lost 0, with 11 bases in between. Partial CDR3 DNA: TGTGCCAGCAGCTCGTTCCGCGCAACTAATGAAAAA. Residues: CASSSFRATNEK. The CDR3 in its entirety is CASSSFRATNEKLFF.

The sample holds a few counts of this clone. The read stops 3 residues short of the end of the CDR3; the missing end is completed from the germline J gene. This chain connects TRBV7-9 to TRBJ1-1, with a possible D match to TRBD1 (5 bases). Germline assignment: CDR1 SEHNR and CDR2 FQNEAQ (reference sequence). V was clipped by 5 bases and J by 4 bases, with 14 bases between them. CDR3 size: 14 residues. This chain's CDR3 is CASSLDTSSTEAFF. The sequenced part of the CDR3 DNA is TGTGCCAGCAGCCTGGACACATCGAGCACTGAA.

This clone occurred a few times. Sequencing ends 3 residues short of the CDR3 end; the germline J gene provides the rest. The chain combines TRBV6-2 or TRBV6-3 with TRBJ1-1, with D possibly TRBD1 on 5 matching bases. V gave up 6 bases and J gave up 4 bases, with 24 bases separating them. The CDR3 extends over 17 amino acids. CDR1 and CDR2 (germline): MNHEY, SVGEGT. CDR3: CASRPQPGTPRATEAFF. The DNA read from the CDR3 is TGTGCCAGCAGGCCTCAGCCCGGAACGCCCAGGGCCACTGAA.

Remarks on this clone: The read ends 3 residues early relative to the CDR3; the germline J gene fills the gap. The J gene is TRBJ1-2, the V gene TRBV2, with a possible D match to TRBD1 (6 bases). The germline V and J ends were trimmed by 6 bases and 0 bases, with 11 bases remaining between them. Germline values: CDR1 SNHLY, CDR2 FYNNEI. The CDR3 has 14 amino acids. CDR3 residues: CASRGQISNYGYTF. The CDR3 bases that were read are TGTGCCAGCAGAGGACAGATTTCTAACTATGGC.

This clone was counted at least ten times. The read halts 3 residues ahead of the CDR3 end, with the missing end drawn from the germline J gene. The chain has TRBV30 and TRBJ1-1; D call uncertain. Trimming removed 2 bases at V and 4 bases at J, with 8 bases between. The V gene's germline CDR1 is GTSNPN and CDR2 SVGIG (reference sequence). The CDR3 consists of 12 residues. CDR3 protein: CAWSKGPTEAFF. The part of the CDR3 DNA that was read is TGTGCCTGGAGTAAGGGTCCCACTGAA.